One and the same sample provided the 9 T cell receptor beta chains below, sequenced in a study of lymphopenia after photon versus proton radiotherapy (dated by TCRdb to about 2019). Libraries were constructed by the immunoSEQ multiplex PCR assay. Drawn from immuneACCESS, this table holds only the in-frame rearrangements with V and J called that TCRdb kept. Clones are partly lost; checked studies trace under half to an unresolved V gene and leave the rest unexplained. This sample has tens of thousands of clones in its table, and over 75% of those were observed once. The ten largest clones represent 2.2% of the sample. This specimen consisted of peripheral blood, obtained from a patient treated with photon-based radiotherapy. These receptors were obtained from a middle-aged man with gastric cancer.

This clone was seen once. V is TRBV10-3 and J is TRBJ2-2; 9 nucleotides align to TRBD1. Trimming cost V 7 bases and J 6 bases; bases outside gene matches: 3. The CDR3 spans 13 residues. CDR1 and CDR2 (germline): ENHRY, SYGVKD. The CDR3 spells CAIKTGGPGELFF. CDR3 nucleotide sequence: TGTGCCATCAAAACAGGGGGCCCCGGGGAGCTGTTTTTT.

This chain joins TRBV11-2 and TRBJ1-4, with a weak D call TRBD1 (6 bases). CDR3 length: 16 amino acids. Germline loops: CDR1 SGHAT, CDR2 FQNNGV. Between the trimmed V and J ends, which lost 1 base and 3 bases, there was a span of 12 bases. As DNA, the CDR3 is TGTGCCAGCAGCTTAGCCGGAAGGGGGGCTAATGAAAAACTGTTTTTT. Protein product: CASSLAGRGANEKLFF.

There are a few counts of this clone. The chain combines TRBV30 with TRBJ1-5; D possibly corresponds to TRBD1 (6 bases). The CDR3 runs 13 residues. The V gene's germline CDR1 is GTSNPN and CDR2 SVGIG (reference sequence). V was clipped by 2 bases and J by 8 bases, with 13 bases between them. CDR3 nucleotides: TGTGCCTGGAGTTACAGGGAGGGTAAGCCCCAGCATTTT. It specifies CAWSYREGKPQHF.

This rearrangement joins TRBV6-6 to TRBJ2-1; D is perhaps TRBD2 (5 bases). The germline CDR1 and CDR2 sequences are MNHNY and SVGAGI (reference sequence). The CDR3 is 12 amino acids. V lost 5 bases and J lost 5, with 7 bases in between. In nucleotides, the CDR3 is TGTGCCAGCAGTATAGCGAACAATGAGCAGTTCTTC. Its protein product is CASSIANNEQFF.

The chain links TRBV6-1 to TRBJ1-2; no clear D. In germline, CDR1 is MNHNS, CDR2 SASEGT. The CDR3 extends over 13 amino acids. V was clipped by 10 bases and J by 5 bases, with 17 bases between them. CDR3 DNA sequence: TGTGCCACCCAGACCCCGGAGGGTTATGGCTACACCTTC. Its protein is CATQTPEGYGYTF.

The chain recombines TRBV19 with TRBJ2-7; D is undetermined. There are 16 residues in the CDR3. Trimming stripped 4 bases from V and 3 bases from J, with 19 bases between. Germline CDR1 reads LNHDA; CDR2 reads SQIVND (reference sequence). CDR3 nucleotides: TGTGCCAGTAGTACCTTTCCCCTTGGCAGCCTCTACGAGCAGTACTTC. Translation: CASSTFPLGSLYEQYF.

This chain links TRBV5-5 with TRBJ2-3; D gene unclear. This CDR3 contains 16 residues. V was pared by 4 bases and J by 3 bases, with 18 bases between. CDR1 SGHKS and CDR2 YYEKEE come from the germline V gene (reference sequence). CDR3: CASSTYPSLGTDTQYF. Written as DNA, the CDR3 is TGTGCCAGCAGCACCTACCCCAGCCTCGGGACAGATACGCAGTATTTT.

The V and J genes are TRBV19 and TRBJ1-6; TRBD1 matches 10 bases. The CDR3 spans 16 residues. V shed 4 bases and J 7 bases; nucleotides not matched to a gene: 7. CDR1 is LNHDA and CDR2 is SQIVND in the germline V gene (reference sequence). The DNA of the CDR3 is TGTGCCAGTAGTAATAGACAGGGGGCAACAAATTCACCCCTCCACTTT. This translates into CASSNRQGATNSPLHF.

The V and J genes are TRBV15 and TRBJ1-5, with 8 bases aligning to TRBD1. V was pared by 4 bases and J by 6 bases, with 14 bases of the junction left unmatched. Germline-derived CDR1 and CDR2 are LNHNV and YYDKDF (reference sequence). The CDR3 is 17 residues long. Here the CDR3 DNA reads TGTGCCACCAGCACAACCTCCGGGACAGGCGGGATTCAGCCCCAGCATTTT. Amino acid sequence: CATSTTSGTGGIQPQHF.